This record looks at one TCR beta chain sequence and its context. In this sample, this clonotype turned up many times. Its target antigen remains unknown. No base quality information exists; no much larger clone differs at one position. Library creation used PCR. Sequencing instrument: Illumina HiSeq 2500. Molecular barcoding was employed in the preparation of TCR libraries, with unique molecular identifiers being used to normalize TCRbeta repertoire quantification. Using fastp trimming at Q25 and MiXCR clonotype assembly, TCRdb reanalyzed the public sequencing data and kept in-frame beta chains. Rows matching on CDR3 protein sequence are summarized as one entry with the most common DNA and genes. The sample data list about 160,000 distinct CDR3 sequences, and around 10% of these were observed just once. The ten largest clones take up about 12% of the sample. The sample is drawn from a study of T-cell reconstitution after alpha-beta-depleted transplantation in children (TCRdb year 2016). Broadly, across the study: T-cell immune reconstitution after TCRalphabeta/CD19-depleted allogeneic hematopoietic cell transplantation in children was quantitatively tracked in the study by means of TCR repertoire profiling.

The CDR3 runs 17 amino acids, cysteine and phenylalanine included. Here the CDR3 DNA is all that survives: 51 bases in frame from base 1. Trimming takes 6 bases from V and 4 bases from J, and the germline ends sit 22 bases apart. Points the paper makes about the study in general: The apparently early alphabetaT-cell count recovery about two months after transplant was reportedly dependent on only several hundred rapidly expanded clones derived from non-depleted graft cells. The high TCRbeta diversity at day 60 in some patients was ascribed to recipient T cells and intrathymic progenitors that had survived conditioning. Hyperexpanded clone frequencies declined over subsequent months; after one year, T-cell counts and TCRbeta diversity were mostly attributed to newly produced T cells.

This specimen's treatment or condition label, interpreted: allogeneic hematopoietic cell transplantation with graft depleted of TCRalphabeta T cells and CD19 B cells. The children who served as transplant recipients had been given grafts of TCRalphabeta/CD19-depleted allogeneic hematopoietic cells. The sequence came from a boy aged 2-15 years with acute myeloid leukemia, due to receive a stem cell transplant. The V and J genes are TRBV12-3 or TRBV12-4 and TRBJ1-5, with TRBD1 as a weak D call on 6 bases. Specimen: PBMCs, collected before TCRalphabeta/CD19-depleted stem cell transplant. The DNA reads TGTGCCAGCAGCTATAGGAGCACAGGGCCTATGAATCAGCCCCAGCATTTT. It translates as CASSYRSTGPMNQPQHF.